The T cell receptor beta chain under discussion was sequenced for a study of T-cell reconstitution after alpha-beta-depleted transplantation in children. Germline assignment: CDR1 LGHNA and CDR2 YNFKEQ. Trimming pared 0 bases from V and 15 bases from J, leaving 15 bases between. The CDR3 spans 13 residues. This clonotype was seen ten or more times. During its preparation, the TCRbeta library received unique molecular identifiers. TCRdb redid the calling of the PCR reads with MiXCR, one entry per CDR3 protein. The profile shows 350,000 to 450,000 distinct CDR3 sequences, less than 15% of them singletons.

The source of this sequence is a human donor who donated a stem cell graft to a child with Fanconi anemia. Sequencing was performed on PBMCs, taken from the stem cell graft. The chain has TRBV4-2 and TRBJ2-1, with TRBD2 as a possible D gene (5 bases). The CDR3 region is CASSQERGQARFF. The CDR3 nucleotides are TGTGCCAGCAGCCAAGAGAGAGGGCAGGCCCGGTTCTTC.